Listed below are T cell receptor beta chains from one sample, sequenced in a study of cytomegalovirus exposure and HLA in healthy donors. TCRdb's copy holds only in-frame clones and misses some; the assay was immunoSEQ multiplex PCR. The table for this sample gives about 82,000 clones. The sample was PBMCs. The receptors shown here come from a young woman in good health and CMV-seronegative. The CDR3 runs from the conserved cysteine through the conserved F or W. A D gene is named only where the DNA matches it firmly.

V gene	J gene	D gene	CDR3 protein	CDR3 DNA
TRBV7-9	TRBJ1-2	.	CASSAGLWDYGYTF	TGTGCCAGCAGCGCAGGGCTCTGGGACTATGGCTACACCTTC
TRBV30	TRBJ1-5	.	CAWSRVGPNNQPQHF	TGTGCCTGGAGTAGGGTGGGGCCGAATAATCAGCCCCAGCATTTT
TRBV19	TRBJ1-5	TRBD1	CASSGTGRQPQHF	TGTGCCAGTAGTGGGACAGGCCGTCAGCCCCAGCATTTT
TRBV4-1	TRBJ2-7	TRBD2	CASSSRLAGVHEQYF	TGCGCCAGCAGCTCCCGACTAGCGGGAGTGCACGAGCAGTACTTC
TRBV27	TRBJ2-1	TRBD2	CASSLFILAGARPSEQFF	TGTGCCAGCAGTTTATTCATACTAGCGGGAGCCCGCCCATCTGAGCAGTTCTTC
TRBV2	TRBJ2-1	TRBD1	CASSGGQGLNEQFF	TGTGCCAGCAGTGGGGGACAGGGGTTGAATGAGCAGTTCTTC
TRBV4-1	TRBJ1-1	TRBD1	CASSQPGQGLFEDFF	TGCGCCAGCAGCCAACCGGGACAGGGATTGTTTGAAGATTTCTTT
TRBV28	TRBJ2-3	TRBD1	CASSAGQGTDTQYF	TGTGCCAGCTCGGCGGGACAGGGTACAGATACGCAGTATTTT
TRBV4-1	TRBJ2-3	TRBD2	CASSREWRETGDTQYF	TGCGCCAGCAGTCGGGAGTGGCGGGAGACGGGAGATACGCAGTATTTT
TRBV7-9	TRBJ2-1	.	CASSLSLGGTYNEQFF	TGTGCCAGCAGCTTATCGTTAGGGGGTACCTACAATGAGCAGTTCTTC
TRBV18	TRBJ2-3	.	CASSPGQGGDTQYF	TGTGCCAGCTCACCAGGGCAGGGAGGAGATACGCAGTATTTT
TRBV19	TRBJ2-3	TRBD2	CASSSRLAGETDTQYF	TGTGCCAGTAGTTCCCGACTAGCGGGGGAGACAGATACGCAGTATTTT
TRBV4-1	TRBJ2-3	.	CASSQAGGTDTQYF	TGCGCCAGCAGCCAAGCAGGGGGCACAGATACGCAGTATTTT
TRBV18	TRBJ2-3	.	CASSPVPYSTDTQYF	TGTGCCAGCTCACCGGTCCCCTACAGCACGGATACGCAGTATTTT
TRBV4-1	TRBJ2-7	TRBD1	CASSHGQGSYEQYF	TGCGCCAGCAGCCATGGACAGGGCTCCTACGAGCAGTACTTC
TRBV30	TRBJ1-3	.	CAGNDGPSSGNTIYF	TGTGCCGGGAATGATGGGCCCAGCTCTGGAAACACCATATATTTT
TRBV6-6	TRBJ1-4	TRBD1	CASSYPGQGHEKLFF	TGTGCCAGCAGTTACCCGGGACAGGGTCATGAAAAACTGTTTTTT
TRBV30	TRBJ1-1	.	CAAGGSTQRNTEAFF	TGTGCCGCCGGGGGGTCAACCCAGAGGAACACTGAAGCTTTCTTT
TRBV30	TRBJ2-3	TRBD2	CAGSAGTSSTDTQYF	TGTGCCGGGAGTGCGGGGACTAGCAGTACAGATACGCAGTATTTT
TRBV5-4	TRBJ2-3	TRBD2	CASSLAGGGRTDTQYF	TGTGCCAGCAGCTTAGCGGGGGGCGGGAGGACAGATACGCAGTATTTT
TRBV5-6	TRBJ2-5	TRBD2	CASSLLGREQETQYF	TGTGCCAGCAGCTTGTTGGGGAGGGAGCAAGAGACCCAGTACTTC
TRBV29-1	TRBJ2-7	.	CSVAGDGYYEQYF	TGCAGCGTGGCAGGGGATGGGTACTACGAGCAGTACTTC
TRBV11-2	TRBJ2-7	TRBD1	CASNKPGTAYEQYF	TGTGCCAGCAATAAACCCGGGACAGCCTACGAGCAGTACTTC